The next 5 T cell receptor beta chains were all read from a single sample in a study of cytomegalovirus exposure and HLA in healthy donors. The PCR contained 60 Vbeta and 13 Jbeta primers. Clones were sequenced by immunoSEQ multiplex PCR, and TCRdb holds only the in-frame ones, with some missing. The sample lists 84,000 or so clones, 60% to 80% occurring once. The material sequenced was PBMCs. The receptors were sampled from a man in his fifties or sixties in good health and CMV-seronegative.

This clone was recorded only once. The chain couples TRBV18 to TRBJ2-1; a possible D gene is TRBD1 (6 bases). This CDR3 region has 15 residues. Trimming took 3 bases from V and 2 from J, leaving 11 bases between them. Germline V gene data show CDR1 as KGHSH and CDR2 as LQKENI. This CDR3 is CASSPSRQAYNEQFF. CDR3 coding DNA: TGTGCCAGCTCACCGTCGAGACAGGCCTACAATGAGCAGTTCTTC.

The chain has TRBV15 and TRBJ1-3, with 7 positions matching TRBD1. The CDR3 sequence is 16 residues long. V dropped 3 bases and J dropped 0; count of bases not matched to a gene: 5. The germline V gene encodes CDR1 LNHNV and CDR2 YYDKDF (reference sequence). The CDR3 loop reads CATSRNTGVSGNTIYF. The CDR3 coding sequence is TGTGCCACCAGCAGGAATACAGGGGTCTCTGGAAACACCATATATTTT. The variable domain in full, completed from reference TRBV15 and TRBJ1-3, reads DAMVIQNPRYQVTQFGKPVTLSCSQTLNHNVMYWYQQKSSQAPKLLFHYYDKDFNNEADTPDNFQSRRPNTSFCFLDIRSPGLGDTAMYLCATSRNTGVSGNTIYFGEGSWLTVV.

The rearrangement uses TRBV15 and TRBJ2-3, with D maybe TRBD2 (5 bases). The germline CDR1 and CDR2 sequences are LNHNV and YYDKDF (reference sequence). Trimming took off 3 bases at V and 1 base at J, with 11 bases between the two ends. CDR3 length equals 15 residues. The CDR3 spells CATSRLRAGTDTQYF. The CDR3 nucleotides read TGTGCCACCAGCAGGCTCAGAGCGGGCACAGATACGCAGTATTTT.

The chain joins TRBV25-1 to TRBJ2-7, with TRBD1 as a possible D gene (6 bases). V lost 4 bases, J lost 0 bases, and 16 bases lay in between. This CDR3 contains 16 residues. Per the germline V gene, CDR1 is MGHDK and CDR2 is SYGVNS. The CDR3 sequence: CASSASDRPFSYEQYF. The CDR3 region has the DNA TGTGCCAGCAGTGCTTCTGACAGGCCCTTCTCCTACGAGCAGTACTTC.

The chain has TRBV11-3 and TRBJ1-6; TRBD1 agrees at 8 bases. V was clipped by 1 base and J by 10 bases; unmatched bases: 9. Germline-derived CDR1 and CDR2 are SGHNT and YENEEA. This CDR3 region has 16 residues. The CDR3 is CASSLAQGARKSPLHF. Here the CDR3 DNA reads TGTGCCAGCAGCTTAGCCCAGGGGGCGCGAAAATCACCCCTCCACTTT.